A selection of T cell receptor beta chains follows, all from one sample in a study of cytomegalovirus exposure and HLA in healthy donors. Only in-frame clones appear in the TCRdb table, and some are missing; sequencing was by immunoSEQ multiplex PCR. The sample holds 150,000 or so clones; around 80% are singletons and the top ten take around 2.6%. The sequencing input was PBMCs. The receptors shown here come from a female donor in good health and CMV-seronegative. The CDR3 runs from the conserved cysteine through the conserved F or W. A D gene is named only where the DNA matches it firmly. Clone size is not always given. Where it is, it says once, few, many or a class for expanded clones.

clone_size j_call v_call d_call cdr3_nt cdr3_aa
NA TRBJ1-1 TRBV4-2 TRBD1 TGTGCCAGCAGCCAAGCGGACAGGGGAAGGAACACTGAAGCTTTCTTT CASSQADRGRNTEAFF
few TRBJ2-7 TRBV7-2 TRBD2 TGTGCCAGCAGCTTAGCGAGCTTAGCGGGTCACGAGCAGTACTTC CASSLASLAGHEQYF
NA TRBJ1-1 TRBV28 NA TGTGCCAGCAGTCCCCCACAGGCCGAAGCTTTCTTT CASSPPQAEAFF
NA TRBJ2-5 TRBV19 TRBD2 TGTGCCAGTAGTATAGCCCGCATGCCCAGCGGGGGGGCGGAGACCCAGTACTTC CASSIARMPSGGAETQYF
few TRBJ1-1 TRBV30 TRBD1 TGTGCCTGGAGTGTACCCCGGACAGGGCCGAAGAATACCGAAGCTTTCTTT CAWSVPRTGPKNTEAFF
NA TRBJ2-3 TRBV11-3 TRBD2 TGTGCCAGCAGCTTAGGTGCGGGGGACTCCACAGATACGCAGTATTTT CASSLGAGDSTDTQYF
NA TRBJ2-3 TRBV11-3 TRBD2 TGTGCCAGCAGCCCTGGACTAGTCGGGACAGATACGCAGTATTTT CASSPGLVGTDTQYF
NA TRBJ1-5 TRBV19 NA TGTGCCAGTAAGTTCCCCTATAGCAATCAGCCCCAGCATTTT CASKFPYSNQPQHF
once TRBJ1-1 TRBV6-5 TRBD1 TGTGCCGGCAGTTCCTCACTTGGACAGGCGCCTTTCTTT CAGSSSLGQAPFF
NA TRBJ2-7 TRBV19 TRBD1 TGTGCCAGTAGTATAGGAGGGACAGGATCGGGCGAGCAGTACTTC CASSIGGTGSGEQYF
few TRBJ1-2 TRBV18 NA TGTGCCAGCTCATGGGATCAGGGTACAGATGGCTACACCTTC CASSWDQGTDGYTF
NA TRBJ1-5 TRBV2 TRBD1 TGTGCCAGCAGCGTACAGGGGTCTTCGGGCCCCCAGCATTTT CASSVQGSSGPQHF
NA TRBJ1-2 TRBV15 NA TGTGCCACCGAAAAAACAGGTGTGAGCGGCTACACCTTC CATEKTGVSGYTF
NA TRBJ1-1 TRBV7-3 NA TGTGCCAGCAGTCTTTACTATCGACGTGGTGAAGCTTTCTTT CASSLYYRRGEAFF
few TRBJ2-7 TRBV5-1 NA TGCGCCAGCAGCTCCGATACAGGCGCCCGCGAGCAGTACTTC CASSSDTGAREQYF
NA TRBJ2-7 TRBV7-9 TRBD2 TGTGCCAGCAGTGGGGGGACTAGCGGGGATTCCTACGAGCAGTACTTC CASSGGTSGDSYEQYF
NA TRBJ1-2 TRBV7-2 TRBD1 TGTGCCAGCAGCTCGAGACAGGGACGTGGCTACACCTTC CASSSRQGRGYTF
once TRBJ1-1 TRBV7-9 NA TGTGCCAGCAGCTCCCCCTCTGGCGGGCGAGCTGAAGCTTTCTTT CASSSPSGGRAEAFF
NA TRBJ1-6 TRBV6-5 TRBD1 TGTGCCAGCAGTTGGTCACAGGGGCTTTTGTCACCCCTCCACTTT CASSWSQGLLSPLHF
once TRBJ1-2 TRBV30 TRBD1 TGTGCCTGGAGGCAGACAGGGGGCGGGGGCTACACCTTC CAWRQTGGGGYTF
NA TRBJ2-5 TRBV2 NA TGTGCCAGCACAGGGGAAAGCGGGGTGTACCAAGAGACCCAGTACTTC CASTGESGVYQETQYF
NA TRBJ2-3 TRBV9 TRBD2 TGTGCCAGCAGCACTCCCGGGACTAGAGTTACAGATACGCAGTATTTT CASSTPGTRVTDTQYF
NA TRBJ1-1 TRBV28 NA TGTGCCAGCAGCCCTCCGGGGGAGGGAGCTTTCTTT CASSPPGEGAFF
NA TRBJ2-7 TRBV18 TRBD1 TGTGCCAGCTCACCGAGGGACAGATATGGCTCCGAGCAGTACTTC CASSPRDRYGSEQYF
NA TRBJ2-5 TRBV7-3 NA TGTGCCAGCAGCTTGGGTCCAGGCCCACAAGAGACCCAGTACTTC CASSLGPGPQETQYF
NA TRBJ1-1 TRBV7-2 TRBD1 TGTGCCAGCAGCTTACCTCTGGGACAGGCCGCGGCTTTCTTT CASSLPLGQAAAFF
NA TRBJ2-7 TRBV28 NA TGTGCCAGCAGTTTGGCCGGGGATGGCGAGCAGTACTTC CASSLAGDGEQYF
NA TRBJ2-1 TRBV2 NA TGTGCCAGCAGTGGTAGTGTCAATGAGCAGTTCTTC CASSGSVNEQFF
NA TRBJ2-1 TRBV6-6 NA TGTGCCAGCTTCGGGGAGGTTGGGAATGAGCAGTTCTTC CASFGEVGNEQFF
NA TRBJ2-3 TRBV30 TRBD1 TGTGCCTGCACCGGGACAGGGGGGTTTGCAGATACGCAGTATTTT CACTGTGGFADTQYF
once TRBJ2-7 TRBV5-6 TRBD1 TGTGCCAGCAGCTGGGGACAGGGTATGGTCGAGCAGTACTTC CASSWGQGMVEQYF
NA TRBJ2-7 TRBV4-3 TRBD2 TGCGCCAGCAGCCGCTCTAGCGGGGACTCCTACGAGCAGTACTTC CASSRSSGDSYEQYF
once TRBJ1-1 TRBV7-2 NA TGTGCCAGCAGCTGGGGGGGGCGGGGGGCTTTCTTT CASSWGGRGAFF
NA TRBJ2-7 TRBV7-2 NA TGTGCCAGCAGCACCGGGTTTTCCTACGAGCAGTACTTC CASSTGFSYEQYF
NA TRBJ2-7 TRBV9 TRBD2 TGTGCCAGCAGCGCCCACCGGGCGGGAGGGCCTGACGAGCAGTACTTC CASSAHRAGGPDEQYF
NA TRBJ2-3 TRBV4-3 NA TGCGCCAGCAGCCAGGCACCAAAACCAGATACGCAGTATTTT CASSQAPKPDTQYF
NA TRBJ2-1 TRBV11-2 TRBD1 TGTGCCAGCAGGGGGACAGGGGGCGCCTACAATGAGCAGTTCTTC CASRGTGGAYNEQFF
once TRBJ2-7 TRBV5-1 TRBD2 TGCGCCAGCCGGGAGGACTACGAGCAGTACTTC CASREDYEQYF
NA TRBJ1-6 TRBV6-6 NA TGTGCCCTCCGGGACAACGAGAGCTCCTATAATTCACCCCTCCACTTT CALRDNESSYNSPLHF
few TRBJ1-1 TRBV6-6 NA TGTGCCAGCAGCCGACAGGAGAACACTGAAGCTTTCTTT CASSRQENTEAFF
NA TRBJ2-1 TRBV7-2 NA TGTGCCAGCAGCCACCCGGGCAATGAGCAGTTCTTC CASSHPGNEQFF